The 32 T cell receptor beta chains below all came from one sample that was sequenced in a study of cytomegalovirus exposure and HLA in healthy donors. Amplification used 60 Vbeta primers and 13 Jbeta primers. Only in-frame clones appear in the TCRdb table, and some are missing; sequencing was by immunoSEQ multiplex PCR. The data contain 130,000 to 150,000 clones, roughly four fifths of them singletons. Sequencing was done on a sample of PBMCs. The receptor source for this set is a woman aged 45 to 65 in good health and CMV-seropositive.

The chain is built from TRBV7-9 and TRBJ2-6; no firm D call. Germline-derived CDR1 and CDR2 are SEHNR and FQNEAQ (reference sequence). The CDR3 is made up of 13 amino acids. V shed 8 bases and J shed 4 bases, with 9 bases lying between them. CDR3 nucleotide sequence: TGTGCCAGCGGGCTTGGGGGGGCCAACGTCCTGACTTTC. Amino acid sequence: CASGLGGANVLTF. Full variable domain (rest looked up from reference TRBV7-9 and TRBJ2-6): DTGVSQNPRHKITKRGQNVTFRCDPISEHNRLYWYRQTLGQGPEFLTYFQNEAQLEKSRLLSDRFSAERPKGSFSTLEIQRTEQGDSAMYLCASGLGGANVLTFGAGSRLTVL.

V gene TRBV5-1 combines with J gene TRBJ2-7; D unresolved. V lost 4 bases to trimming and J lost 2 bases, with 16 bases between them. The germline V gene encodes CDR1 SGHRS and CDR2 YFSETQ. The CDR3 extends over 15 amino acids. As DNA, the CDR3 is TGCGCCAGCAGCCCAAACACACAACCGACCTACGAGCAGTACTTC. This gives the protein CASSPNTQPTYEQYF.

V gene TRBV9 combines with J gene TRBJ1-4; TRBD1 is a possible D gene (5 bases). V lost 3 bases to trimming and J lost 4 bases, with 13 bases between them. Per the germline V gene, CDR1 is SGDLS and CDR2 is YYNGEE. This CDR3 has 15 residues. The CDR3 here is CASSEWGRSNEKLFF. In nucleotides, the CDR3 is TGTGCCAGCAGCGAATGGGGCAGGAGTAATGAAAAACTGTTTTTT.

J is TRBJ1-2 and V is TRBV28, with D possibly TRBD1 on 5 matching bases. Germline CDR1 and CDR2: MDHEN and SYDVKM. Trimming took 5 bases from V and 2 from J, leaving 21 bases between them. The CDR3 length is 17 residues. DNA of the CDR3: TGTGCCAGCAGTACTACGGGGGGGGATCCACGAAACTATGGCTACACCTTC. It translates to CASSTTGGDPRNYGYTF.

V usage is TRBV18 and J usage is TRBJ2-2, with D perhaps TRBD2 (7 bases). The V and J ends lost 4 bases and 7 bases respectively, with 16 bases between them. Germline V gives CDR1 KGHSH, CDR2 LQKENI. The CDR3 sequence is 15 residues long. CDR3 DNA: TGTGCCAGCTCACAAGGTCGGGAGGACAGCGGGGAGCTGTTTTTT. Encoded protein: CASSQGREDSGELFF.

J is TRBJ2-3 and V is TRBV4-1, with 12 bases fitting TRBD2. The CDR3 contains 16 residues. V shed 4 bases, J shed 0 bases, and the junction held 2 bases outside the gene matches. The germline CDR1 and CDR2 sequences are MGHRA and YSYEKL. DNA of the CDR3: TGCGCCAGCAGCCTTGGACTAGCGGGAAGCACAGATACGCAGTATTTT. This encodes CASSLGLAGSTDTQYF.

This clone was picked up a small number of times. The chain links TRBV15 to TRBJ1-5, with TRBD1 matching over 10 bases. Trimming at V came to 2 bases and at J to 2 bases, leaving 3 bases not matched to a gene. This CDR3 is built from 16 residues. Germline V CDR1 and CDR2: LNHNV, YYDKDF (reference sequence). The CDR3 reads CATSRLGTGGNQPQHF. In DNA form, the CDR3 reads TGTGCCACCAGCAGACTTGGGACAGGGGGCAATCAGCCCCAGCATTTT.

V usage is TRBV28 and J usage is TRBJ1-4; 7 bases agree with TRBD1. Losses at the gene ends were 3 bases for V and 1 base for J; bases not matched to a gene: 5. The CDR3 totals 16 residues. Germline V gene data show CDR1 as MDHEN and CDR2 as SYDVKM. The CDR3 bases are TGTGCCAGCAGTTTGACAGGGACCAGAACTAATGAAAAACTGTTTTTT. Its protein product is CASSLTGTRTNEKLFF.

V usage is TRBV5-1 and J usage is TRBJ2-5; D ambiguous. Trimming took 1 base from V and 3 from J, leaving 7 bases between them. This CDR3 spans 13 amino acids. Germline CDR1 SGHRS, CDR2 YFSETQ. Written as DNA, the CDR3 is TGCGCCAGCAGCTTGATACCGGAAGAGACCCAGTACTTC. It specifies CASSLIPEETQYF.

The CDR3 spells CASSSDSFGPYEQYF. In nucleotides, the CDR3 is TGTGCCAGCAGCTCAGACAGTTTTGGACCCTACGAGCAGTACTTC. J is TRBJ2-7 and V is TRBV5-6, with a tentative D call TRBD1 (5 bases). The germline V and J ends were trimmed by 3 bases and 2 bases, with 15 bases remaining between them. Germline V CDR1 and CDR2: SGHDT, YYEEEE. This CDR3 spans 15 amino acids.

V and J are TRBV10-1 and TRBJ2-1; 8 positions agree with TRBD2. J was trimmed by 4 bases and V by 4 bases; bases with no gene match: 6. Germline values: CDR1 WNHNN, CDR2 SYGVQD (reference sequence). The CDR3 loop spans 15 amino acids. CDR3 nucleotides: TGCGCCAGCAGTGTCAGCGGGGGAATTTACAATGAGCAGTTCTTC. It is translated as CASSVSGGIYNEQFF.

The chain links TRBV5-1 to TRBJ1-6; the match to TRBD1 covers 7 bases. The CDR3 has 15 residues. The trim removed 6 bases at V and 2 bases at J, leaving 5 bases unmatched. Germline V gene lookup returns CDR1 SGHRS and CDR2 YFSETQ. CDR3 protein: CASTGDSTYNSPLHF. The CDR3 DNA reads as TGCGCCAGCACTGGGGACAGCACCTATAATTCACCCCTCCACTTT.

V and J are TRBV30 and TRBJ1-2; a possible D gene is TRBD1 (6 bases). Germline CDR1 is GTSNPN and CDR2 is SVGIG (reference sequence). V lost 0 bases and J 0 bases, leaving 11 bases between the germline ends. CDR3 size: 15 residues. CDR3 nucleotide sequence: TGTGCCTGGAGTGTAATAACAGGGCCTAACTATGGCTACACCTTC. It translates to CAWSVITGPNYGYTF.

This chain uses TRBV28 with TRBJ2-3; 8 nucleotides match TRBD2. The CDR3 totals 15 residues. The V gene's germline CDR1 is MDHEN and CDR2 SYDVKM. V shed 6 bases, J shed 2 bases, and the junction held 7 bases outside the gene matches. CDR3 DNA: TGTGCCAGCAGCCTGGGCGGGGGGATCACAGATACGCAGTATTTT. Protein: CASSLGGGITDTQYF.

V usage is TRBV5-4 and J usage is TRBJ1-2, with D possibly matching TRBD1 (6 bases). V was clipped by 3 bases and J by 5 bases, with 20 bases between them. The CDR3 has 16 amino acids. Germline loops: CDR1 SGHNT, CDR2 YYREEE (reference sequence). CDR3 nucleotides: TGTGCCAGCAGCTCAGGCCGGGACACGGGTTTATATGGCTACACCTTC. The encoded protein is CASSSGRDTGLYGYTF.

The chain is built from TRBV21-1 and TRBJ2-3; the table's D call TRBD2 went unverified against the DNA. TRBV21-1 is a recognized pseudogene. The length of the CDR3 is 14 residues. CDR3 sequence reads: CASPLPTSGDPQYF. The CDR3 coding sequence is TGTGCCAGCCCACTTCCTACTAGCGGGGATCCGCAGTATTTT.

CDR3 DNA: TGTGCCAGCAGACCCGGGAACGGGAATTCACCCCTCCACTTT. Its protein product is CASRPGNGNSPLHF. The chain is built from TRBV7-3 and TRBJ1-6, with D unresolved. Deletions cut 6 bases from V and 7 bases from J, with 13 bases between. Looked up from germline, CDR1 is SGHTA and CDR2 is FQGTGA. CDR3 size: 14 residues.

The chain couples TRBV6-4 to TRBJ1-1; 9 bases are shared with TRBD1. Trimming cost V 3 bases and J 6 bases; bases outside gene matches: 2. This CDR3 region has 13 residues. CDR1 and CDR2 from the germline V gene are MRHNA and SNTAGT. Here the CDR3 reads CASSEDRGSEAFF. The CDR3 DNA reads as TGTGCCAGCAGTGAGGACAGGGGCTCTGAAGCTTTCTTT.

This clone was seen only a few times. The rearrangement joins TRBV7-2 to TRBJ2-7; 8 bases align to TRBD1. The CDR3 is 15 amino acids. V was clipped by 5 bases and J by 7 bases; unmatched bases: 13. Germline loops: CDR1 SGHTA, CDR2 FQGNSA. CDR3 loop: CASSPGQGLLREQYF. CDR3 nucleotide sequence: TGTGCCAGCAGCCCCGGACAGGGCCTTTTGAGGGAGCAGTACTTC.

J is TRBJ2-5 and V is TRBV7-2, with 8 bases that match TRBD2. The J call is in doubt because the DNA end fits TRBJ2-7 better. CDR1 is SGHTA and CDR2 is FQGNSA in the germline V gene. The CDR3 extends over 14 amino acids. The CDR3 nucleotides read TGTGCCAGCACCAAGCCGGGGGGGGCTGGCGAGCAGTACTTC. Its protein is CASTKPGGAGEQYF.

There are a few counts of this clone. The chain carries TRBV7-9 and TRBJ1-5; 8 bases agree with TRBD1. The CDR3 totals 15 residues. The germline CDR1 and CDR2 sequences are SEHNR and FQNEAQ (reference sequence). V was clipped by 5 bases and J by 3 bases; unmatched bases: 6. The CDR3 DNA follows: TGTGCCAGCAGCGCCACAGGGGGATACAATCAGCCCCAGCATTTT. Its translation is CASSATGGYNQPQHF.

This chain uses TRBV30 with TRBJ1-2, with D possibly being TRBD1 (6 bases). The V end was cut by 2 bases, the J end by 3 bases, with 10 bases between. CDR3 length: 13 residues. Germline CDR1 is GTSNPN and CDR2 is SVGIG (reference sequence). CDR3 sequence reads: CAWSKDRDYGYTF. CDR3 bases: TGTGCCTGGAGTAAGGACAGAGACTATGGCTACACCTTC.

This chain uses TRBV30 with TRBJ2-1; 8 nucleotides line up with TRBD2. Losses at the gene ends were 7 bases for V and 10 bases for J; bases not matched to a gene: 18. Germline V lookup: CDR1 GTSNPN, CDR2 SVGIG (reference sequence). This CDR3 spans 15 amino acids. The CDR3 spells CAYRGRGLVGDEQFF. In nucleotides, the CDR3 is TGTGCCTACCGGGGCCGGGGACTAGTGGGGGACGAGCAGTTCTTC.

The V call is TRBV7-2, the J call TRBJ2-3; TRBD1 is a possible D gene (5 bases). The germline V gene encodes CDR1 SGHTA and CDR2 FQGNSA. The V end was cut by 8 bases, the J end by 5 bases, with 17 bases between. The CDR3 sequence is 14 residues long. The CDR3 here is CASSGRGSRDTQYF. The CDR3 coding sequence is TGTGCCAGCTCAGGAAGGGGTTCTAGAGATACGCAGTATTTT.

This chain joins TRBV30 and TRBJ2-7; no definite D call. Trimming removed 1 base from V and 3 bases from J, with 7 bases in between. CDR1 is GTSNPN, CDR2 SVGIG, per germline (reference sequence). The CDR3 contains 12 residues. The CDR3 DNA reads as TGTGCCTGGAGTGAATCATTCTACGAGCAGTACTTC. Amino acids: CAWSESFYEQYF.

The chain has TRBV11-2 and TRBJ2-1; D gene ambiguous. The V end was cut by 4 bases, the J end by 0 bases, with 16 bases between. The germline gives CDR1 SGHAT, CDR2 FQNNGV. The CDR3 length is 17 residues. CDR3 region: CASSSPYASSSYNEQFF. The CDR3 DNA sequence: TGTGCCAGCAGCTCCCCTTACGCCTCCAGCTCCTACAATGAGCAGTTCTTC.

The CDR3 reads CASRDNWYQETQYF. The DNA of the CDR3 is TGTGCCAGTCGAGACAACTGGTACCAAGAGACCCAGTACTTC. This rearrangement joins TRBV19 to TRBJ2-5, with unresolved D. This CDR3 has 14 amino acids. Deletions cut 8 bases from V and 0 bases from J, with 13 bases between. Germline CDR1 and CDR2: LNHDA and SQIVND (reference sequence).

CDR3 in amino acids: CASSRRDRYF. The CDR3 nucleotides read TGTGCCAGCAGCCGACGGGACAGGTACTTC. The chain employs TRBV5-4 and TRBJ2-7; TRBD1 aligns across 7 bases. The CDR3 is 10 residues long. Germline CDR1 and CDR2: SGHNT and YYREEE (reference sequence). V dropped 4 bases and J dropped 12; count of bases not matched to a gene: 4.

This clone has a single count. The chain links TRBV5-1 to TRBJ1-1, with 8 positions matching TRBD1. Germline-derived CDR1 and CDR2 are SGHRS and YFSETQ. J was trimmed by 6 bases and V by 4 bases; bases with no gene match: 11. The CDR3 length is 15 residues. The CDR3 region has the DNA TGCGCCAGCAGCCTAACGGACAGGGCTGGGTCTGAAGCTTTCTTT. Protein product: CASSLTDRAGSEAFF.

This chain links TRBV6-5 with TRBJ2-3, with D uncertain. The CDR3 loop spans 15 amino acids. Germline loops: CDR1 MNHEY, CDR2 SVGAGI. With 8 bases removed from V and 6 bases from J, the gap between germline ends came to 21 bases. CDR3 bases: TGTGCCAGCCGTCGTAGTCAGGCCGTAACGGATACGCAGTATTTT. This translates into CASRRSQAVTDTQYF.

The V call is TRBV5-1, the J call TRBJ1-1; perhaps TRBD1 as D (6 bases). Germline-derived CDR1 and CDR2 are SGHRS and YFSETQ. The CDR3 is 14 amino acids. Trimming removed 4 bases from V and 3 bases from J, with 13 bases in between. The CDR3 reads CASSLQGRDTEAFF. For the CDR3, the DNA is TGCGCCAGCAGCCTACAGGGTCGAGACACTGAAGCTTTCTTT.

V and J are TRBV6-6 and TRBJ1-5; 7 nucleotides match TRBD1. The CDR3 totals 13 residues. V shed 7 bases and J 7 bases; nucleotides not matched to a gene: 7. Germline V gives CDR1 MNHNY, CDR2 SVGAGI (reference sequence). The CDR3 coding sequence is TGTGCCAGCAACCAGGGGGACCACCAGCCCCAGCATTTT. Protein: CASNQGDHQPQHF.